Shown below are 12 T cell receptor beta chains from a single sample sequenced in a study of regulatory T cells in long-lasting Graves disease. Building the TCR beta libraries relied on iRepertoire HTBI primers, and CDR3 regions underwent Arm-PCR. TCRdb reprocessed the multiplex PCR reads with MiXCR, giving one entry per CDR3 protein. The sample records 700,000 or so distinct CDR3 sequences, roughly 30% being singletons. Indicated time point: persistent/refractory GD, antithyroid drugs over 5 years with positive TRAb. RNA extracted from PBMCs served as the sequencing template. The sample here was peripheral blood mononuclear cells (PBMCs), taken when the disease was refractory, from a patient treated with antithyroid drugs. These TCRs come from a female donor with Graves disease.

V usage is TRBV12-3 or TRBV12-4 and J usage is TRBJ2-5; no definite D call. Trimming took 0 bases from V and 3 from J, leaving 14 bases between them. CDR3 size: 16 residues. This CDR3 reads CASSLARSDEKETQYF. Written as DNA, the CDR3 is TGTGCCAGCAGTTTAGCGCGATCCGACGAGAAAGAGACCCAGTACTTC.

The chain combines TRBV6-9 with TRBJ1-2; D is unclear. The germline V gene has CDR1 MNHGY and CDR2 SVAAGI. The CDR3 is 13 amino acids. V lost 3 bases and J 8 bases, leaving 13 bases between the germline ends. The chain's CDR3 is CASSYKEREGYTF. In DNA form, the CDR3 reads TGTGCCAGCAGTTACAAGGAGAGGGAAGGCTACACCTTC.

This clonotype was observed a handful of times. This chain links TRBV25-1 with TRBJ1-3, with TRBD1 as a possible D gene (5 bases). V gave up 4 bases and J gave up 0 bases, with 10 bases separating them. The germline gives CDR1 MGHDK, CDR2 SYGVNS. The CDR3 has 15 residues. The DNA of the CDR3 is TGTGCCAGCAGTGTTGGGGGGAGCTCTGGAAACACCATATATTTT. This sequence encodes CASSVGGSSGNTIYF.

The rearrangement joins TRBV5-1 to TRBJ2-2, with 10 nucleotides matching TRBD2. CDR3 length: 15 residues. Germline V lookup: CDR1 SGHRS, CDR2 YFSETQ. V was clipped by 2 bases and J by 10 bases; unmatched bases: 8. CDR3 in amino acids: CASSFSGRREEELFF. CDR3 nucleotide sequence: TGCGCCAGCAGCTTTAGCGGGAGGCGCGAGGAGGAGCTGTTTTTT. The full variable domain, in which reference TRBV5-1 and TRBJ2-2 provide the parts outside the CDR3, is KAGVTQTPRYLIKTRGQQVTLSCSPISGHRSVSWYQQTPGQGLQFLFEYFSETQRNKGNFPGRFSGRQFSNSRSEMNVSTLELGDSALYLCASSFSGRREEELFFGEGSRLTVL.

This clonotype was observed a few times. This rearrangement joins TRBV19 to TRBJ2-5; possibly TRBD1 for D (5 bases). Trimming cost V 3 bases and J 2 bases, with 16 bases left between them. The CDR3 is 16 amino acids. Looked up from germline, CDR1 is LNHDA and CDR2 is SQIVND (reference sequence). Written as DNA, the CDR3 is TGTGCCAGTAGTATCACACCTTCAGGGTTGCAAGAGACCCAGTACTTC. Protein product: CASSITPSGLQETQYF.

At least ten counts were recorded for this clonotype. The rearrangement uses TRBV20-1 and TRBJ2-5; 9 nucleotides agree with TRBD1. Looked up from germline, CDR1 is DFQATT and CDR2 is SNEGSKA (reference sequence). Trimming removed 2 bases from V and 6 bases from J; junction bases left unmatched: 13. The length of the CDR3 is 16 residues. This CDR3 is CSARIRYRDRDKTQYF. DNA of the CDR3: TGCAGTGCTAGAATCCGGTACCGGGACAGGGACAAGACCCAGTACTTC.

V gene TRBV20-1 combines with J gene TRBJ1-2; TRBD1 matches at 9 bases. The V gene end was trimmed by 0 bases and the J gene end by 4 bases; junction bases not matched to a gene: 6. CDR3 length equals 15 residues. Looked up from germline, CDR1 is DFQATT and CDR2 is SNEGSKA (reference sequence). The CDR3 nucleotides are TGCAGTGCTAGAGACAGGGACAGGGCAGGCTATGGCTACACCTTC. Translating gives CSARDRDRAGYGYTF.

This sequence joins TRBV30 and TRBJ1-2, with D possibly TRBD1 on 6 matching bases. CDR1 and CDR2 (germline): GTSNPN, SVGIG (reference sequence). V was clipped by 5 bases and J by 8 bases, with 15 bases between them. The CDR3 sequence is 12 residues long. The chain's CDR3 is CAWVQDREGYTF. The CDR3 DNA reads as TGTGCCTGGGTGCAGGACAGAGAGGGCTACACCTTC.

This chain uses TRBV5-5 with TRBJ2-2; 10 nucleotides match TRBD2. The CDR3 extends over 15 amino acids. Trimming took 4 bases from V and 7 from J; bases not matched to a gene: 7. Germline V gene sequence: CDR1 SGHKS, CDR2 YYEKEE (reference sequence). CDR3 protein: CASSPTSGINGELFF. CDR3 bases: TGTGCCAGCAGCCCCACTAGCGGGATTAACGGGGAGCTGTTTTTT.

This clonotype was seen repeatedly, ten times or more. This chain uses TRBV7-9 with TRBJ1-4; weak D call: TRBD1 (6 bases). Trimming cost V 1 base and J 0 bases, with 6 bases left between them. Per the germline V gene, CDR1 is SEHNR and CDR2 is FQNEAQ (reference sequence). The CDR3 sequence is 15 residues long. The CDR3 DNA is TGTGCCAGCAGCTTAGACAGGGCAACTAATGAAAAACTGTTTTTT. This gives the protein CASSLDRATNEKLFF.

The chain's CDR3 is CSGLGRGSYEQYF. CDR3 DNA: TGCAGCGGCCTTGGACGGGGCTCCTACGAGCAGTACTTC. The rearrangement links TRBV29-1 to TRBJ2-7; D possibly corresponds to TRBD2 (5 bases). CDR1 is SQVTM and CDR2 is ANQGSEA in the germline V gene. This CDR3 is 13 amino acids long. V was pared by 7 bases and J by 0 bases, with 13 bases between.

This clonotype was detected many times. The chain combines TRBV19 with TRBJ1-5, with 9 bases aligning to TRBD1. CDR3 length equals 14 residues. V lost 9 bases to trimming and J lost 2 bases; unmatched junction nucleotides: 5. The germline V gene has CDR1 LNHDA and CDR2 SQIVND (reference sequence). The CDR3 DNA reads TGTGCCAGCAGGGGACAGGGAGGCAATCAGCCCCAGCATTTT. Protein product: CASRGQGGNQPQHF.